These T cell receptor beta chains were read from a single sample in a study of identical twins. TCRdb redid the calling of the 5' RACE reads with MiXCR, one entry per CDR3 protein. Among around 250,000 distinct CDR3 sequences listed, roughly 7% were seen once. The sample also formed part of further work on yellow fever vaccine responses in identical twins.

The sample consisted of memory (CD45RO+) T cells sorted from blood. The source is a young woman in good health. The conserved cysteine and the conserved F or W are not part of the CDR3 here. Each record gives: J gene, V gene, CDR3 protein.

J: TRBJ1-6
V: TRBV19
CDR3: ASRPPDRGNSPLH

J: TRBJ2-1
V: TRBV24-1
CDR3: ATSDGQGAGNEQF

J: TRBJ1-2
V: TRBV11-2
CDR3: ASSLDPTGVPGRNYGYT

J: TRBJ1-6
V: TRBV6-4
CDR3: ASSLGTENSPLH

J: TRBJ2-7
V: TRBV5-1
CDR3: ASSRGTTSGRGYEQY

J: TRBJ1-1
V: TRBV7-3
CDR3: ASSLQPGNTEAF

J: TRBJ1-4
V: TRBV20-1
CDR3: SARPWQSNEKLF

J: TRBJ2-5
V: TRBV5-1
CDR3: ASRTGLGLAQETQY

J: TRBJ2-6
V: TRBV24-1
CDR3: ATSGPQSSGANVLT

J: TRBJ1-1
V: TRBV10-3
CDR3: AISGTGQENTEAF

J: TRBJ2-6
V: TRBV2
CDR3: ASSETGVTAGANVLT

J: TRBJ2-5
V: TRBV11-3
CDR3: ASSFRGFHAQETQY

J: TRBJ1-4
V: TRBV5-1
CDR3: ASSLEWGQEKLF

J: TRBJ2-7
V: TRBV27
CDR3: ASSPTWLAGVGEQY

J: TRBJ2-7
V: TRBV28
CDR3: ASTRPEGHGREQY

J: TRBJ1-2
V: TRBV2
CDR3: ASSESGQNYGYT

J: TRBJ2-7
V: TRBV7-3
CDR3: ASSLTGSDEQY

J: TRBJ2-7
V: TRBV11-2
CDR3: ASSFSGLEQY

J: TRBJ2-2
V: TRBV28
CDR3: ASSLKTEAGELF